This T cell receptor beta chain is drawn from a study of blood T cell repertoires in COVID-19. Ages ranged from about 18 to 89 years, with residence in 24 US areas. Membership in each cohort depended on participant-reported clinical history. This CDR3 has 13 residues. Deletions cut 5 bases from V and 11 bases from J, with 18 bases between. Sequenced by immunoSEQ multiplex PCR; TCRdb stores in-frame clones only, minus some. The sample includes about 400,000 clones, approximately 87% of them seen just once. The receptor was derived from a woman between 45 and 60 years old who had recovered from COVID-19. The gene calls are TRBV12-3 or TRBV12-4 and TRBJ1-1; D ambiguous. What was sequenced was PBMCs or T cells enriched from blood (not recorded which). The CDR3: CASSPKRGFGAFF. In nucleotides, the CDR3 is TGTGCCAGCAGTCCAAAACGGGGTTTTGGGGCTTTCTTT.